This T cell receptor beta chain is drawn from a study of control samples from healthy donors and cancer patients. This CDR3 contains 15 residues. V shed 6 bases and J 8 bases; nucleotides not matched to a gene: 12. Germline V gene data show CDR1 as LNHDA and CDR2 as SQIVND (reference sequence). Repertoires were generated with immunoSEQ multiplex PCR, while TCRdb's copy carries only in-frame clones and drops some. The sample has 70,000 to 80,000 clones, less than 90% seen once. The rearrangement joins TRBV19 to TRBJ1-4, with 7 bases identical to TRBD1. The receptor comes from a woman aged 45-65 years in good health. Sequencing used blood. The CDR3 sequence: CASSGTGTATEKLFF. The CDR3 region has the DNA TGTGCCAGTAGCGGAACCGGGACAGCAACCGAAAAACTGTTTTTT.